This T cell receptor beta chain was sequenced during a study of blood T cell repertoires in COVID-19. Study as a whole: Whether acute or convalescent, the COVID-19 samples came from the United States, Italy and Spain. PBMCs, B-cell-depleted T cells, or T cells were the source of the cDNA or gDNA that made up the material.

The authors' processing: Amplification with reference gene primers provided the estimates of nucleated cell counts. TCRdb's table, derived via immunoSEQ multiplex PCR, lists solely in-frame clones and lacks some. That table supplies the V and J calls and clone size; D and trimming were determined from the DNA. The data hold 390,000 or so clones, with approximately 90% observed a single time. This clone was detected once. V was pared by 4 bases and J by 4 bases, with 6 bases of the junction left unmatched. The CDR3 has 15 amino acids. Per germline, CDR1 SGHTS and CDR2 YDEGEE. Sequencing input: peripheral blood. This rearrangement joins TRBV5-8 to TRBJ1-1; 11 nucleotides line up with TRBD1. The TCR was taken from a woman in her 30s with active or convalescent COVID-19. CDR3 protein: CASSATGQGGTEAFF. The CDR3 DNA reads TGTGCCAGCAGCGCGACGGGACAGGGGGGCACTGAAGCTTTCTTT.